One T cell receptor (beta chain) is described in this entry. Its target is unknown. TCRdb itself ran the reads through MiXCR, one entry per CDR3 protein. The repertoire includes about 920,000 distinct CDR3 sequences, less than 35% of them detected once, and about 14% sits in the top ten. This sample was taken from a study of T cell repertoires in cytomegalovirus infection. V lost 4 bases and J lost 5; bases outside the gene matches: 3. The CDR3 covers 14 residues. Germline loops: CDR1 SGHRS, CDR2 YFSETQ. The specimen was cultured CD8+ T cells from PBMCs, collected from culture after CMV antigen stimulation. The chain employs TRBV5-1 and TRBJ1-4, with TRBD1 identical over 9 bases. The source is a human donor in good health (CMV status not recorded). Some clones in this sample may be carry-over from other donors' samples. CDR3 bases: TGCGCCAGCAGCGACAGGGGGATCAATGAAAAACTGTTTTTT. It translates to CASSDRGINEKLFF.